This T cell receptor (beta chain) was obtained from a study of a mutant IDH1 vaccine in newly diagnosed glioma. The overall study: Patients had eight vaccinations, in weeks 1, 3, 5, 7, 11, 15, 19 and 23. Either 4-6 weeks after radiotherapy alone or alongside temozolomide, vaccination was begun. Patients were pretreated with radiotherapy, temozolomide, or both, mostly both.

This clone has only one observation. The antigen is not known. Germline CDR1 reads SGHTA; CDR2 reads FQGTGA. The V end was cut by 5 bases, the J end by 0 bases, with 8 bases between. This CDR3 spans 15 amino acids. Time point meaning: week 23, last vaccination. In the vaccine, a single dose held 300 ug of the mutant IDH1 20-mer peptide, along with topical imiquimod. The data were produced by immunoSEQ multiplex PCR, yet TCRdb's version contains in-frame clones alone and is incomplete. This table holds 70,000 to 90,000 clones, 75% to 85% found once. J is TRBJ2-6 and V is TRBV7-3; maybe TRBD1 (5 bases). The sequence was collected from a man under 40 with glioma. Some clones in this sample may be carry-over from other donors' samples. The specimen was PBMCs, collected from a glioma patient whose treatment included an IDH1 peptide vaccine. CDR3: CASSTTGSGANVLTF. For the CDR3, the DNA is TGTGCCAGCAGCACAACAGGCTCTGGGGCCAACGTCCTGACTTTC.